This record looks at one T cell receptor beta chain sequence and its context. This CDR3 is built from 12 residues. Trimming removed 4 bases at V and 3 bases at J, with 10 bases between. CDR1 and CDR2 (germline): SQVTM, ANQGSEA. Participants were aged 18 to 89 years from around 26 US areas. In the authors' methods: Estimation of nucleated cell counts was performed using reference gene primer amplification. TCRdb's copy holds only in-frame clones and misses some; the assay was immunoSEQ multiplex PCR. The D gene and trimming were derived from the DNA, and the V and J assignments and clone size from that table. The profile shows about 430,000 clones, 88% of them singletons. The data were obtained in a study of blood T cell repertoires in COVID-19. Across the study: Sources were T cells, B-cell-depleted T cells, or PBMCs; the material itself was cDNA or gDNA.

The V call is TRBV29-1, the J call TRBJ2-7, with a weak D call TRBD1 (6 bases). The origin of this receptor is a woman under 40 with acute COVID-19. The sample consisted of PBMCs or T cells enriched from blood (not recorded which). The DNA of the CDR3 is TGCAGCGTTGGGGGACACGGCTACGAGCAGTACTTC. Residues: CSVGGHGYEQYF.